This is a list of T cell receptor beta chains from one sample in a study of cytomegalovirus exposure and HLA in healthy donors. TCRdb's copy holds only in-frame clones and misses some; the assay was immunoSEQ multiplex PCR. Among about 160,000 clones, 80% were seen once, and the ten largest hold 1.3%. The sequenced material came from PBMCs. The receptors stem from a man under 40 in good health and CMV-seronegative. The CDR3 runs from the conserved cysteine through the conserved F or W.

v_gene	j_gene	CDR3aa
TRBV6-5	TRBJ1-1	CASSYRQGANTEAFF
TRBV19	TRBJ1-6	CASSIAPPGGNSPLHF
TRBV11-3	TRBJ1-5	CASSLNSSDQPQHF
TRBV19	TRBJ1-4	CASSILGQGENEKLFF
TRBV14	TRBJ2-4	CASSQDLQKNIQYF
TRBV15	TRBJ2-2	CATSRFQGAGTGELFF
TRBV29-1	-	CSVEDTGTEHYEQYF
TRBV5-4	TRBJ2-3	CASSPGHDGTDTQYF
TRBV30	TRBJ1-1	CGYGQRGNTEAFF
TRBV7-9	TRBJ1-1	CASSLIGEAFF
TRBV10-3	TRBJ2-1	CASSPGRDYNEQFF
TRBV5-1	TRBJ2-5	CASSWGGNQETQYF
TRBV6-5	TRBJ2-5	CASSYELAARQETQYF
TRBV2	TRBJ1-2	CASRGLRRYGYTF
TRBV19	TRBJ1-4	CASSTAGTAFFEKLFF
TRBV6-4	TRBJ1-5	CASAGDSNQPQHF
TRBV6-6	TRBJ2-7	CASFYAALSSYEQYF
TRBV23-1	TRBJ1-1	CASDGMGTGRFDTEAFF
TRBV6-1	TRBJ2-7	CASADGEYSYEQYF
TRBV5-1	TRBJ2-3	CASSASRGATDTQYF
TRBV28	TRBJ2-3	CASSLKDRRARLDTQYF
TRBV13	TRBJ1-1	CASSITGIGTEAFF
TRBV4-3	TRBJ2-7	CASSPMDSNAYEQYF
TRBV5-4	TRBJ1-4	CASSSPQGIYSGKLFF